A selection of T cell receptor beta chains follows, all from one sample in a study of STAT5B mutations in CD4+ large granular lymphocyte leukemia. Profiled with immunoSEQ multiplex PCR; TCRdb holds only in-frame clones, not every one. Of 25,000 to 35,000 clones listed, approximately 81% are singletons. Material: CD4+ T cells from blood buffy coats. The receptors derive from a human donor in good health. The CDR3 runs from the conserved cysteine through the conserved F or W. Each record gives: clone size, D gene, V gene, J gene, CDR3 DNA, CDR3 protein. D genes are given only for firm matches. Only part of the rows carry a size: once, few, many, or a class if the clone is expanded.

-	-	TRBV6-5	TRBJ2-7	TGTGCCAGCAGTTCCCCTTACGAGCAGTACTTC	CASSSPYEQYF
-	-	TRBV5-1	TRBJ2-6	TGCGCCAGCAGCCTCGTAGGGTCCTCGGCTGGGGCCAACGTCCTGACTTTC	CASSLVGSSAGANVLTF
-	-	TRBV6-6	TRBJ1-1	TGTGCCAGCAGTTCCGACATGGACAGAGGTGCTTTCTTT	CASSSDMDRGAFF
-	-	TRBV5-5	TRBJ1-4	TGTGCCAGCAGCCCTACAGGGAGTAACGAAAAACTGTTTTTT	CASSPTGSNEKLFF
-	TRBD2	TRBV2	TRBJ2-7	TGTGCCAGCAGCGTCTTAGCGGGTTGGCCCTTGGAACCGAACACCCTCGAGCAGTACTTC	CASSVLAGWPLEPNTLEQYF
once	-	TRBV9	TRBJ2-1	TGTGCCAGCAGCGTAGCCGGAGAACCGTACAATGAGCAGTTCTTC	CASSVAGEPYNEQFF
-	-	TRBV29-1	TRBJ2-7	TGCAGCGTTGAAGTACTCGGGACGCAGTACTTC	CSVEVLGTQYF
-	TRBD1	TRBV6-5	TRBJ2-3	TGTGCCAGCAGCACCCAAGGGGGCCTCACAGATACGCAGTATTTT	CASSTQGGLTDTQYF
-	TRBD1	TRBV5-6	TRBJ2-6	TGTGCCAGCAGCTTGTTAGGACAGGGAAACTCTGGGGCCAACGTCCTGACTTTC	CASSLLGQGNSGANVLTF
-	-	TRBV11-2	TRBJ2-7	TGTGCCAGCAGGATCTTTGAGGGACCCTACGAGCAGTACTTC	CASRIFEGPYEQYF
-	TRBD1	TRBV6-1	TRBJ1-2	TGTGCCAGCAGTGAAGAAGCAGGGGGTGTGGGCTACACCTTC	CASSEEAGGVGYTF
-	TRBD1	TRBV18	TRBJ2-2	TGTGCCAGCTCCCCCGGGACAGGGCCCGCCGGGGAGCTGTTTTTT	CASSPGTGPAGELFF
once	-	TRBV5-6	TRBJ2-1	TGTGCCAGCAGCGAGGGACATGTGTCCTACAATGAGCAGTTCTTC	CASSEGHVSYNEQFF
-	TRBD2	TRBV9	TRBJ2-7	TGTGCCAGCAGCTTAGATAGCGGGAGCGAAGGGGAGCAGTACTTC	CASSLDSGSEGEQYF
once	-	TRBV9	TRBJ2-1	TGTGCCAGCAGCCTTCAGGGATACGAGCAGTTCTTC	CASSLQGYEQFF
-	-	TRBV7-8	TRBJ2-3	TGTGCCAGCAGCTTATTACTACAGACGGGAGATACGCAGTATTTT	CASSLLLQTGDTQYF
-	-	TRBV10-1	TRBJ2-3	TGCGCCAGCAGTGATACGGGGGTCGCAGATACGCAGTATTTT	CASSDTGVADTQYF
few	-	TRBV19	TRBJ2-7	TGTGCCAGTAGTATAGGAGCGGCGCAGGTTGGCGAGCAGTACTTC	CASSIGAAQVGEQYF
-	-	TRBV28	TRBJ2-2	TGTGCCAGCAGTTTAATGACGGGGGCGGGCGGGGAGCTGTTTTTT	CASSLMTGAGGELFF
-	-	TRBV5-1	TRBJ2-3	TGCGCCAGCAGCCCCTCTGCGTCCTCTAGCACAGATACGCAGTATTTT	CASSPSASSSTDTQYF